These 18 T cell receptor beta chains were sequenced from one sample in a study of blood T cell repertoires in COVID-19. Some clones are missing from TCRdb's copy, which holds only in-frame ones; the method was immunoSEQ multiplex PCR. The data contain roughly 300,000 clones, roughly 88% of them singletons. Specimen: peripheral blood. These receptors were obtained from a man aged 18 to 30 with active or convalescent COVID-19.

A remark on this clone: Within the sample, other DNA sequences also encode this same CDR3. V is TRBV5-4 and J is TRBJ1-2; D might be TRBD1 (6 bases). Germline loops: CDR1 SGHNT, CDR2 YYREEE (reference sequence). The ends were cut back, 4 bases at V and 5 bases at J, with 12 bases in the middle. The CDR3 length is 13 residues. As DNA, the CDR3 is TGTGCCAGCAGCCCCGGGGGGGCGTATGGCTACACCTTC. It is translated as CASSPGGAYGYTF.

The V and J genes are TRBV9 and TRBJ2-1; TRBD2 matches 8 bases. Per the germline V gene, CDR1 is SGDLS and CDR2 is YYNGEE. The CDR3 covers 16 residues. The V gene end was trimmed by 4 bases and the J gene end by 5 bases; junction bases not matched to a gene: 11. The CDR3 bases are TGTGCCAGCAGCCCGGGACCGGGACTAGACAACAATGAGCAGTTCTTC. Protein product: CASSPGPGLDNNEQFF.

As concerns this clone: Other DNA sequences in this specimen translate into the identical CDR3. Here the CDR3 reads CASGLGQDGYTF. In DNA form, the CDR3 reads TGTGCTAGTGGTTTGGGACAGGATGGCTACACCTTC. The chain recombines TRBV12-5 with TRBJ1-2, with D possibly TRBD1 on 6 matching bases. The CDR3 length is 12 residues. From germline, CDR1 is LGHNT and CDR2 FRNRAP. The V and J ends lost 1 base and 6 bases respectively, with 6 bases between them.

This clone occurred a few times. The chain is built from TRBV19 and TRBJ1-2; D possibly corresponds to TRBD1 (5 bases). Trimming shortened V by 5 bases and J by 8 bases, and 21 bases separated the two germline ends. Germline values: CDR1 LNHDA, CDR2 SQIVND (reference sequence). This CDR3 is 15 amino acids long. CDR3: CASSVTGVLPIGYTF. The CDR3 DNA sequence: TGTGCCAGTAGTGTTACAGGCGTCCTACCGATCGGCTACACCTTC.

The chain links TRBV18 to TRBJ1-3, with D tentatively TRBD1 (5 bases). The CDR3 consists of 16 residues. CDR1 and CDR2 from the germline V gene are KGHSH and LQKENI. The V end lost 1 base, the J end lost 0 bases, and 10 bases lay between the germline ends. This chain's CDR3 is CASSPQDTYSGNTIYF. The CDR3 DNA reads as TGTGCCAGCTCACCACAGGACACCTACTCTGGAAACACCATATATTTT. The full variable domain, its missing parts supplied by reference TRBV18 and TRBJ1-3, is NAGVMQNPRHLVRRRGQEARLRCSPMKGHSHVYWYRQLPEEGLKFMVYLQKENIIDESGMPKERFSAEFPKEGPSILRIQQVVRGDSAAYFCASSPQDTYSGNTIYFGEGSWLTVV.

The chain carries TRBV6-2 or TRBV6-3 and TRBJ2-7; D may be TRBD1 (6 bases). The V and J ends lost 6 bases and 2 bases respectively, with 17 bases between them. Germline-derived CDR1 and CDR2 are MNHEY and SVGEGT. There are 15 residues in the CDR3. The CDR3 sequence: CASSLGQGGPYEQYF. Here the CDR3 DNA reads TGTGCCAGCAGCCTGGGACAAGGGGGACCCTACGAGCAGTACTTC.

The chain recombines TRBV6-1 with TRBJ1-5; D not resolved. Looked up from germline, CDR1 is MNHNS and CDR2 is SASEGT. Trimming stripped 0 bases from V and 4 bases from J, with 13 bases between. The CDR3 extends over 16 amino acids. The CDR3 DNA reads TGTGCCAGCAGTGAAGCGAGTTTGGCCGGGAATCAGCCCCAGCATTTT. Translated: CASSEASLAGNQPQHF.

The chain carries TRBV6-5 and TRBJ1-3; 7 nucleotides line up with TRBD1. From germline, CDR1 is MNHEY and CDR2 SVGAGI. The CDR3 length is 13 residues. Trimming took 6 bases from V and 7 from J; bases not matched to a gene: 6. Written as DNA, the CDR3 is TGTGCCAGCAGCTCGACAGGGTTGAACACCATATATTTT. Its protein product is CASSSTGLNTIYF.

The CDR3 nucleotides read TGTGCCAGCAGCGTAGCCACGGGGGCTAATGAAAAACTGTTTTTT. Translated, it gives CASSVATGANEKLFF. V gene TRBV9 combines with J gene TRBJ1-4, with D possibly being TRBD1 (5 bases). Trimming took off 0 bases at V and 3 bases at J, with 9 bases between the two ends. The CDR3 consists of 15 residues. The germline V gene has CDR1 SGDLS and CDR2 YYNGEE.

V gene TRBV7-3 combines with J gene TRBJ1-1, with 7 nucleotides matching TRBD1. The ends lost 4 bases at V and 4 bases at J; junction bases unmatched: 9. Germline assignment: CDR1 SGHTA and CDR2 FQGTGA. The CDR3 covers 15 residues. The CDR3 bases are TGTGCCAGCAGCTCCCTAGGGGGCAAGGGCACTGAAGCTTTCTTT. This gives the protein CASSSLGGKGTEAFF.

The rearrangement uses TRBV29-1 and TRBJ2-7, with a tentative D call TRBD2 (5 bases). The germline gives CDR1 SQVTM, CDR2 ANQGSEA. V was cut by 3 bases and J by 4 bases, with 13 bases left in between. There are 13 residues in the CDR3. CDR3 bases: TGCAGCGTTGACGTCGGCAGCGGATACGAGCAGTACTTC. Its translation: CSVDVGSGYEQYF.

The chain employs TRBV6-7 and TRBJ1-1; D remains unclear. TRBV6-7 is treated as an ORF (open reading frame) with a function not yet certain. The CDR3 has 12 residues. V was clipped by 3 bases and J by 3 bases, with 5 bases between them. CDR3: CASSYLDTEAFF. The CDR3 coding sequence is TGTGCCAGCAGTTATTTAGACACTGAAGCTTTCTTT.

The rearrangement joins TRBV5-1 to TRBJ1-5; possible D gene TRBD1, 6 bases. V gave up 2 bases and J gave up 1 base, with 13 bases separating them. CDR3 length: 16 amino acids. The germline V gene has CDR1 SGHRS and CDR2 YFSETQ. The CDR3 protein is CASSFGEGGSNQPQHF. The CDR3 DNA reads TGCGCCAGCAGCTTCGGGGAGGGGGGAAGCAATCAGCCCCAGCATTTT.

This clone was observed a single time. The genes are TRBV3-1 (or the pseudogene TRBV3-2) and TRBJ1-6, with D possibly being TRBD1 (5 bases). CDR1 and CDR2 from the germline V gene are LGHDT and YNNKEL (reference sequence). This CDR3 region has 18 residues. V was shortened by 4 bases and J by 2 bases, with 18 bases between the two germline ends. DNA of the CDR3: TGTGCCAGCAGCCCGGGACTTCCCCAGCAGGCCTATAATTCACCCCTCCACTTT. Encoded protein: CASSPGLPQQAYNSPLHF.

The chain employs TRBV3-1 (or the pseudogene TRBV3-2) and TRBJ2-3; TRBD2 agrees at 9 bases. V shed 4 bases and J 1 base; nucleotides not matched to a gene: 6. The CDR3 runs to 16 residues. Germline assignment: CDR1 LGHDT and CDR2 YNNKEL (reference sequence). The CDR3 DNA follows: TGTGCCAGCAGCCCGCCCGGGACTAGCCGCACAGATACGCAGTATTTT. Translation: CASSPPGTSRTDTQYF.

The J gene is TRBJ1-2, the V gene TRBV15, with 12 bases aligning to TRBD1. Looked up from germline, CDR1 is LNHNV and CDR2 is YYDKDF (reference sequence). V was pared by 1 base and J by 7 bases, with 4 bases of the junction left unmatched. CDR3 size: 15 residues. CDR3 sequence: CATSRVGTGGAGYTF. CDR3 coding DNA: TGTGCCACCAGCAGAGTGGGGACAGGGGGCGCTGGCTACACCTTC.

CDR3 loop: CSASMSNYGYTF. Written as DNA, the CDR3 is TGCAGTGCTAGTATGAGTAACTATGGCTACACCTTC. The chain recombines TRBV20-1 with TRBJ1-2; D call uncertain. Germline values: CDR1 DFQATT, CDR2 SNEGSKA (reference sequence). V gave up 3 bases and J gave up 1 base, with 6 bases separating them. The CDR3 length is 12 residues.

The V call is TRBV5-1, the J call TRBJ2-3, with 10 nucleotides matching TRBD2. V trimming: 3 bases; J trimming: 2 bases; junction bases outside the gene matches: 6. Per the germline V gene, CDR1 is SGHRS and CDR2 is YFSETQ. This CDR3 region has 16 residues. In nucleotides, the CDR3 is TGCGCCAGCAGCTCCTCTAGCGGGGGAGACACAGATACGCAGTATTTT. This encodes CASSSSSGGDTDTQYF.